The text below deals with one TCR beta chain. Its antigen is unidentified. One junction end does not reproduce the germline sequence, and a read error may be involved. Germline V gene lookup returns CDR1 SQVTM and CDR2 ANQGSEA. This CDR3 has 12 residues. These data originate in a study of cytomegalovirus exposure and HLA in healthy donors. This PCR relied on a set of 60 Vbeta primers and 13 Jbeta primers. The data were produced by immunoSEQ multiplex PCR, yet TCRdb's version contains in-frame clones alone and is incomplete. This repertoire includes about 58,000 clones. Study-wide findings and caveats: It has been reported that TCR beta sequences accurately predicted the HLA-A and HLA-B alleles of most subjects.

Sequences were obtained from PBMCs. The chain couples TRBV29-1 to TRBJ1-2; maybe TRBD1 (6 bases). This sequence originates from a male donor in good health and CMV-seronegative. The CDR3 sequence: CSVEEKGTLSAF. CDR3 coding DNA: TGCAGCGTTGAAGAGAAAGGGACATTAAGCGCCTTC.